A single sample is the source of the 2 T cell receptor beta chains below, sequenced in a study of cytomegalovirus exposure and HLA in healthy donors. In the PCR, 60 Vbeta and 13 Jbeta primers were used. TCRdb's copy holds only in-frame clones and misses some; the assay was immunoSEQ multiplex PCR. This table has approximately 180,000 clones, approximately 80% appearing once. The sample taken for sequencing was PBMCs. The receptors here all came from a woman aged 18 to 35 in good health and CMV-seropositive.

This chain connects TRBV19 to TRBJ1-5; D perhaps matches TRBD1 (5 bases). V lost 2 bases and J 5 bases, leaving 13 bases between the germline ends. CDR1 and CDR2 from the germline V gene are LNHDA and SQIVND (reference sequence). The CDR3 has 15 residues. The CDR3 loop is CASSIWGVGDQPQHF. CDR3 nucleotides: TGTGCCAGTAGTATATGGGGGGTAGGCGATCAGCCCCAGCATTTT.

The count of this clone is one. This chain links TRBV27 with TRBJ2-1, with D hard to call. The V end was cut by 3 bases, the J end by 8 bases, with 11 bases between. From germline, CDR1 is MNHEY and CDR2 SMNVEV (reference sequence). The CDR3 sequence is 13 residues long. CDR3: CASSLTFDYEQFF. Written as DNA, the CDR3 is TGTGCCAGCAGTTTGACCTTTGACTATGAGCAGTTCTTC.